A single sample is the source of the 3 T cell receptor beta chains below, sequenced in a study of T cells after yellow fever vaccination. TCRdb analysed the 5' RACE reads with MiXCR anew, one entry per CDR3 protein. The sample includes around 330,000 distinct CDR3 sequences, more than 3% of them seen just once. The sequencing used PBMCs, collected on the day of the yellow fever booster vaccination. The receptors come from a man aged 18 to 30 who received the YFV17D yellow fever vaccine.

This clonotype was counted between two and nine times. J is TRBJ2-2 and V is TRBV7-3; 8 bases are shared with TRBD2. V trimming: 3 bases; J trimming: 1 base; junction bases outside the gene matches: 7. The CDR3 totals 17 residues. Germline V gives CDR1 SGHTA, CDR2 FQGTGA. DNA of the CDR3: TGTGCCAGCAGCTTTCAAGCGGGACTAGGGAACACCGGGGAGCTGTTTTTT. It translates to CASSFQAGLGNTGELFF.

The genes are TRBV6-5 and TRBJ1-1; D is unclear. Germline V gene sequence: CDR1 MNHEY, CDR2 SVGAGI. The CDR3 spans 13 residues. The V and J ends lost 2 bases and 5 bases respectively, with 9 bases between them. CDR3 amino acids: CASSYLPETEAFF. CDR3 DNA sequence: TGTGCCAGCAGTTACCTCCCGGAAACTGAAGCTTTCTTT.

This clonotype has a count of ten or more. The chain has TRBV5-6 and TRBJ2-7; D remains unclear. In germline, CDR1 is SGHDT, CDR2 YYEEEE. V was shortened by 0 bases and J by 2 bases, with 6 bases between the two germline ends. CDR3 length: 13 residues. As DNA, the CDR3 is TGTGCCAGCAGCTTGGACCACACCTACGAGCAGTACGTC. It encodes CASSLDHTYEQYV.